These T cell receptor beta chains were read from a single sample in a study of T cells in Graves' hyperthyroidism and ophthalmopathy. A single record per CDR3 protein comes from TCRdb applying MiXCR to the multiplex PCR reads. The sample has hundreds of thousands of distinct CDR3 sequences; around 13% are singletons. The sequenced sample consisted of blood. The origin of the receptors is a woman between 45 and 65 years old with Graves' ophthalmopathy. CDR3s include the opening cysteine and the closing phenylalanine or tryptophan. Fields, in order: CDR3 length, V gene, clone size, J gene, D gene, CDR3 protein, CDR3 DNA. The D gene is left open where the match is weak. Rows may omit the clone size; those that give it use once, few, many or a size class.

16,TRBV27,NA,TRBJ2-2,NA,CASSPTPQGLFGELCF,TGTGCCAGCAGTCCTACTCCTCAAGGTCTCTTCGGGGAGCTGTGTTTT
14,TRBV7-3,few,TRBJ2-1,NA,CTSSPPGTHNEQFF,TGTACCAGCAGCCCACCGGGGACCCACAATGAGCAGTTCTTC
13,TRBV11-2,many,TRBJ2-7,NA,CASSLDRSHEQYF,TGTGCCAGCAGCTTAGACAGATCACACGAGCAGTACTTC
15,TRBV10-3,NA,TRBJ1-1,NA,CAISQQGRGDTEAFF,TGTGCCATCAGCCAACAGGGCAGGGGAGACACTGAAGCTTTCTTT
14,TRBV6-6,many,TRBJ1-1,NA,CASSYSGVDKSAFF,TGTGCCAGCAGTTATTCGGGGGTGGACAAATCGGCTTTCTTT
15,TRBV10-3,few,TRBJ1-3,NA,CAISEPPVQGQAIYF,TGTGCCATCAGTGAACCACCCGTTCAGGGTCAGGCCATATATTTT
14,TRBV28,many,TRBJ1-2,TRBD1,CASSWTGVLVGYTF,TGTGCCAGCAGTTGGACAGGGGTTTTGGTTGGCTACACCTTC
12,TRBV5-1,many,TRBJ1-1,NA,CASTSTGTEAFF,TGCGCCAGCACCTCGACAGGCACTGAAGCTTTCTTT
14,TRBV7-2,many,TRBJ2-3,NA,CASSAPGRRDTQYF,TGTGCCAGCAGCGCCCCCGGGCGTCGAGATACGCAGTATTTT
15,TRBV7-2,many,TRBJ1-5,NA,CASSLGSIGNQPQHF,TGTGCCAGCAGCTTAGGATCCATAGGCAATCAGCCCCAGCATTTT
15,TRBV27,NA,TRBJ1-4,TRBD1,CASSPRDRPNEKLFF,TGTGCCAGCAGCCCCCGGGACAGACCTAATGAAAAACTGTTTTTT
18,TRBV4-3,NA,TRBJ1-5,TRBD1,CASSQDPPGTASNQPQHF,TGCGCCAGCAGCCAAGACCCACCCGGGACAGCGTCCAATCAGCCCCAGCATTTT
14,TRBV7-9,NA,TRBJ2-7,TRBD2,CASSPGTSGREQYF,TGTGCCAGCAGTCCCGGGACTAGCGGGCGGGAGCAGTACTTC
16,TRBV6-1,many,TRBJ2-3,TRBD2,CASSAGLAGGPDTQYF,TGTGCCAGCAGTGCGGGACTAGCGGGAGGGCCAGATACGCAGTATTTT
16,TRBV28,many,TRBJ2-3,TRBD2,CASSSLAGLRTDTQYF,TGTGCCAGCAGTTCACTAGCGGGATTGAGAACAGATACGCAGTATTTT
14,TRBV27,many,TRBJ2-2,NA,CASSLSRGTGELFF,TGTGCCAGCAGCTTAAGTAGGGGCACCGGGGAGCTGTTTTTT
14,TRBV3-1,many,TRBJ2-5,NA,CASSLFQGLETQYF,TGTGCCAGCAGCCTTTTCCAGGGGCTGGAGACCCAGTACTTC
14,TRBV6-1,few,TRBJ2-5,TRBD1,CASSEGTGKETQYF,TGTGCCAGCAGTGAAGGGACAGGAAAAGAGACCCAGTACTTC
15,TRBV20-1,many,TRBJ2-2,TRBD2,CSARRAGANTGELFF,TGCAGTGCTAGGAGGGCGGGAGCGAACACCGGGGAGCTGTTTTTT
14,TRBV18,many,TRBJ2-7,TRBD2,CASSLLADSYEQYF,TGTGCCAGCTCACTCCTAGCGGATTCCTACGAGCAGTACTTC
13,TRBV27,many,TRBJ2-1,NA,CASSFSSYNEQFF,TGTGCCAGCAGTTTCTCTTCCTACAATGAGCAGTTCTTC
15,TRBV5-5,many,TRBJ2-7,TRBD1,CASSPTGQGHYEQYF,TGTGCCAGCAGCCCCACGGGACAGGGGCACTACGAGCAGTACTTC
15,TRBV28,NA,TRBJ2-2,TRBD1,CASSGWDSGNGELFF,TGTGCCAGCAGTGGATGGGACAGTGGGAACGGGGAGCTGTTTTTT
14,TRBV18,many,TRBJ2-7,NA,CASSPGGDSYEQYF,TGTGCCAGCTCACCGGGAGGAGACTCCTACGAGCAGTACTTC
22,TRBV28,NA,TRBJ2-1,TRBD2,CASSSPFPSLTTSGRAWDEQFF,TGTGCCAGCAGTTCCCCCTTCCCTTCACTAACGACTAGCGGGAGGGCCTGGGATGAGCAGTTCTTC